These 10 T cell receptor beta chains came from one sample sequenced in a study of blood T cell repertoires in COVID-19. TCRdb keeps only in-frame clones here, not all; method: immunoSEQ multiplex PCR. In the table there are roughly 700,000 clones, just under 90% of which are singletons. Material: peripheral blood. The origin of the receptors is a woman between 18 and 29 years old with acute or convalescent COVID-19.

The chain links TRBV11-2 to TRBJ1-1, with D perhaps matching TRBD1 (5 bases). Germline V gene lookup returns CDR1 SGHAT and CDR2 FQNNGV. The CDR3 is 15 amino acids. The V end was cut by 5 bases, the J end by 10 bases, with 23 bases between. CDR3 in DNA: TGTGCCAGCAGCCTGGTTTATCTTGGAGGGGCAGCAGCTTTCTTT. Translation gives CASSLVYLGGAAAFF.

J is TRBJ2-7 and V is TRBV7-9, with D uncertain. The length of the CDR3 is 14 residues. Trimming took 1 base from V and 2 from J, leaving 9 bases between them. Looked up from germline, CDR1 is SEHNR and CDR2 is FQNEAQ (reference sequence). Here the CDR3 reads CASSLVHTPYEQYF. As DNA, the CDR3 is TGTGCCAGCAGCTTAGTGCACACCCCCTACGAGCAGTACTTC.

This clone showed up just once. The J gene is TRBJ1-2, the V gene TRBV29-1; tentatively, D is TRBD1 (5 bases). The CDR3 runs 13 residues. The germline V gene has CDR1 SQVTM and CDR2 ANQGSEA. Trimming shortened V by 4 bases and J by 4 bases, and 13 bases separated the two germline ends. CDR3 in amino acids: CSVGTGVAYGYTF. Written as DNA, the CDR3 is TGCAGCGTTGGTACGGGGGTAGCCTATGGCTACACCTTC.

The table lists this clone with a count of one. The chain links TRBV6-2 or TRBV6-3 to TRBJ2-7; TRBD2 matches 9 bases. CDR1 is MNHEY, CDR2 SVGEGT, per germline. The CDR3 contains 16 residues. Germline trimming cut 2 bases from V and 5 bases from J; bases unmatched to any gene: 10. The CDR3 DNA follows: TGTGCCAGCAGTTACGGCCTAGCGGGGTCTGTTCACGAGCAGTACTTC. Translation gives CASSYGLAGSVHEQYF.

The J gene is TRBJ1-4, the V gene TRBV18; 10 bases fit TRBD1. From germline, CDR1 is KGHSH and CDR2 LQKENI. This CDR3 has 14 residues. Trimming at V came to 8 bases and at J to 6 bases, leaving 6 bases not matched to a gene. CDR3 DNA: TGTGCCAGCAGACGGGACAGGGGAGATGAAAAACTGTTTTTT. Protein product: CASRRDRGDEKLFF.

The V call is TRBV6-4, the J call TRBJ2-7; D ambiguous. V lost 3 bases and J 6 bases, leaving 12 bases between the germline ends. This CDR3 is built from 13 residues. The germline V gene encodes CDR1 MRHNA and CDR2 SNTAGT. CDR3 sequence: CASSETTTGEQYF. The DNA for the CDR3 is TGTGCCAGCAGTGAGACCACGACTGGCGAGCAGTACTTC.

The chain joins TRBV12-3 or TRBV12-4 to TRBJ1-2, with a tentative D call TRBD1 (6 bases). Trimming took off 4 bases at V and 6 bases at J, with 12 bases between the two ends. The CDR3 length is 13 residues. The CDR3 loop is CASSYGTGHGYTF. CDR3 in DNA: TGTGCCAGCAGTTACGGCACAGGGCATGGCTACACCTTC.

The chain couples TRBV29-1 to TRBJ1-2; 10 bases match TRBD1. Germline CDR1 and CDR2: SQVTM and ANQGSEA. The CDR3 sequence is 13 residues long. Unmatched junction bases numbered 4, after V lost 1 base and J lost 8 bases. The CDR3 region is CSVEGQGADGYTF. For the CDR3, the DNA is TGCAGCGTTGAAGGACAGGGGGCGGACGGCTACACCTTC.

CDR3 sequence: CAWSVRRGRINYGYTF. As DNA, the CDR3 is TGTGCCTGGAGTGTGAGACGGGGGAGGATAAACTATGGCTACACCTTC. The gene calls are TRBV30 and TRBJ1-2; tentative D call: TRBD1 (5 bases). CDR1 GTSNPN and CDR2 SVGIG come from the germline V gene (reference sequence). V was clipped by 0 bases and J by 2 bases, with 16 bases between them. The CDR3 loop spans 16 amino acids.

The chain is built from TRBV7-2 and TRBJ2-1; TRBD1 matches at 9 bases. The germline gives CDR1 SGHTA, CDR2 FQGNSA. V dropped 5 bases and J dropped 1; count of bases not matched to a gene: 6. The CDR3 is made up of 16 amino acids. The chain's CDR3 is CASSLRQGGSYNEQFF. In nucleotides, the CDR3 is TGTGCCAGCAGCCTCCGACAGGGGGGTTCCTACAATGAGCAGTTCTTC. Together with reference TRBV7-2 and TRBJ2-1, the CDR3 gives the full variable domain: GAGVSQSPSNKVTEKGKDVELRCDPISGHTALYWYRQSLGQGLEFLIYFQGNSAPDKSGLPSDRFSAERTGGSVSTLTIQRTQQEDSAVYLCASSLRQGGSYNEQFFGPGTRLTVL.